What follows are 18 T cell receptor beta chains derived from one specimen sequenced in a study of T-cell memory formation after mild COVID-19. TCRdb itself ran the 5' RACE reads through MiXCR, one entry per CDR3 protein. This sample has about 620,000 distinct CDR3 sequences, with roughly 18% found just once. The specimen was PBMCs or a T cell subset sorted from them (not recorded which). The receptors derive from an adult woman who had mild COVID-19 (a few samples of this study predate the infection). Cell type and time point are not known.

The J gene is TRBJ1-6, the V gene TRBV5-1, with D possibly being TRBD1 (6 bases). Germline assignment: CDR1 SGHRS and CDR2 YFSETQ. Trimming left V 0 bases short and J 10 bases short, with 11 bases between. The CDR3 extends over 14 amino acids. In DNA form, the CDR3 reads TGCGCCAGCAGCTTGGCAGGGGTGGGGTCACCCCTCCACTTT. It specifies CASSLAGVGSPLHF.

This chain connects TRBV24-1 to TRBJ2-3; no definite D call. The V and J ends lost 4 bases and 2 bases respectively, with 6 bases between them. CDR3 length: 13 residues. Germline V lookup: CDR1 KGHDR, CDR2 SFDVKD. The CDR3 here is CATSEATTDTQYF. CDR3 DNA: TGTGCCACCAGTGAGGCCACCACAGATACGCAGTATTTT.

This clonotype was detected only a few times. The chain employs TRBV6-6 and TRBJ1-2; D perhaps matches TRBD1 (5 bases). This CDR3 is built from 14 residues. V gave up 5 bases and J gave up 1 base, with 11 bases separating them. Germline V gene data show CDR1 as MNHNY and CDR2 as SVGAGI (reference sequence). The CDR3: CASSPRGINYGYTF. DNA of the CDR3: TGTGCCAGCAGTCCACGGGGGATTAACTATGGCTACACCTTC.

The V and J genes are TRBV19 and TRBJ2-1; 13 nucleotides align to TRBD2. The length of the CDR3 is 15 residues. With 8 bases clipped from V and 7 bases from J, the junction kept 8 bases outside the gene matches. Looked up from germline, CDR1 is LNHDA and CDR2 is SQIVND (reference sequence). The chain's CDR3 is CASVSGTSGANEQFF. The DNA of the CDR3 is TGTGCCAGTGTCTCCGGGACTAGCGGGGCGAATGAGCAGTTCTTC.

This clonotype was found a few times. In DNA, the CDR3 is TGTGCCAGCAGCCCACAGGGGATAGGGTATGGCTACACCTTC. Amino acids: CASSPQGIGYGYTF. This chain joins TRBV7-3 and TRBJ1-2; 7 bases map to TRBD1. The CDR3 has 14 amino acids. Trimming took 5 bases from V and 5 from J; bases not matched to a gene: 8. Germline V lookup: CDR1 SGHTA, CDR2 FQGTGA.

The rearrangement joins TRBV5-1 to TRBJ1-1, with a possible D match to TRBD1 (5 bases). With 0 bases removed from V and 4 bases from J, the gap between germline ends came to 19 bases. The length of the CDR3 is 17 residues. CDR1 and CDR2 (germline): SGHRS, YFSETQ. The CDR3: CASSLEKGTGTFTEAFF. The DNA of the CDR3 is TGCGCCAGCAGCTTGGAGAAGGGGACGGGGACCTTCACTGAAGCTTTCTTT. Looking up the rest from reference TRBV5-1 and TRBJ1-1 gives the full variable domain: KAGVTQTPRYLIKTRGQQVTLSCSPISGHRSVSWYQQTPGQGLQFLFEYFSETQRNKGNFPGRFSGRQFSNSRSEMNVSTLELGDSALYLCASSLEKGTGTFTEAFFGQGTRLTVV.

A few counts support this clonotype. The V gene is TRBV4-1, the J gene TRBJ2-6, with 7 nucleotides matching TRBD2. The J segment lost 3 bases and the V segment lost 4 bases, leaving 12 bases of the junction unmatched. Germline V CDR1 and CDR2: MGHRA, YSYEKL. The CDR3 runs to 18 residues. CDR3 nucleotide sequence: TGCGCCAGCAGCCCACCCTCCCGGGGGGTGGTTGGGGCCAACGTCCTGACTTTC. Its translation: CASSPPSRGVVGANVLTF.

J is TRBJ2-5 and V is TRBV7-2; D is possibly TRBD1 (6 bases). Germline CDR1 SGHTA, CDR2 FQGNSA. Trimming took 2 bases from V and 1 from J, leaving 17 bases between them. The CDR3 has 17 amino acids. CDR3 nucleotide sequence: TGTGCCAGCAGCTTATGGGGGCCCACAGTGGGCCAAGAGACCCAGTACTTC. Translated: CASSLWGPTVGQETQYF.

The gene calls are TRBV27 and TRBJ2-3; TRBD2 is a possible D gene (7 bases). The CDR3 totals 17 residues. Germline CDR1 and CDR2: MNHEY and SMNVEV (reference sequence). V was shortened by 1 base and J by 4 bases, with 18 bases between the two germline ends. CDR3 nucleotide sequence: TGTGCCAGCAGTTTATGGGGGGGGACAAACATCCCAGATACGCAGTATTTT. This encodes CASSLWGGTNIPDTQYF.

CDR3 coding DNA: TGCAGTGCTAGGGTTAGCCCCTCCTACGAGCAGTACTTC. It is translated as CSARVSPSYEQYF. The V and J genes are TRBV20-1 and TRBJ2-7; D is undetermined. V lost 3 bases to trimming and J lost 0 bases, with 9 bases between them. The germline gives CDR1 DFQATT, CDR2 SNEGSKA (reference sequence). This CDR3 is built from 13 residues.

This clonotype came up many times. The CDR3 loop reads CASSSNPLGSGIRGNEQFF. CDR3 nucleotides: TGTGCCAGCAGCTCGAACCCCCTGGGATCCGGGATAAGGGGCAATGAGCAGTTCTTC. The rearrangement joins TRBV5-6 to TRBJ2-1; D possibly matches TRBD1 or TRBD2 (5 bases each). This CDR3 is 19 amino acids long. Trimming took 3 bases from V and 6 from J, leaving 28 bases between them. CDR1 is SGHDT, CDR2 YYEEEE, per germline.

The chain has TRBV19 and TRBJ2-7, with D possibly matching TRBD2 (5 bases). This CDR3 has 15 amino acids. Germline assignment: CDR1 LNHDA and CDR2 SQIVND (reference sequence). Trimming left V 1 base short and J 3 bases short, with 13 bases between. The CDR3 sequence is CASSIAGMPGYEQYF. The DNA for the CDR3 is TGTGCCAGTAGTATAGCCGGGATGCCGGGCTACGAGCAGTACTTC.

Written as DNA, the CDR3 is TGTGCCAGCAGTTACTCTTACAGGGCGGACACCGGGGAGCTGTTTTTT. Encoded protein: CASSYSYRADTGELFF. This chain uses TRBV6-5 with TRBJ2-2; perhaps TRBD1 as D (6 bases). CDR3 length: 16 residues. V gave up 0 bases and J gave up 3 bases, with 11 bases separating them. Germline CDR1 and CDR2: MNHEY and SVGAGI.

Only a few counts were recorded for this clonotype. The chain carries TRBV9 and TRBJ2-3, with D hard to call. The CDR3 extends over 15 amino acids. Trimming removed 0 bases from V and 2 bases from J, with 10 bases in between. Germline V gene sequence: CDR1 SGDLS, CDR2 YYNGEE. This CDR3 is CASSVDTASTDTQYF. CDR3 in DNA: TGTGCCAGCAGCGTAGATACAGCTTCCACAGATACGCAGTATTTT.

This clonotype has ten or more counts. The chain carries TRBV7-9 and TRBJ2-7; D is ambiguous. There are 13 residues in the CDR3. Deletions cut 3 bases from V and 5 bases from J, with 11 bases between. The V gene's germline CDR1 is SEHNR and CDR2 FQNEAQ (reference sequence). CDR3: CASSFHGLDEQYF. The CDR3 DNA reads TGTGCCAGCAGCTTTCACGGGCTGGACGAGCAGTACTTC.

The chain joins TRBV7-9 to TRBJ1-2, with D uncertain. CDR3 length equals 15 residues. The germline V gene encodes CDR1 SEHNR and CDR2 FQNEAQ (reference sequence). Trimming removed 1 base at V and 8 bases at J, with 17 bases between. The CDR3 is CASSLEVMNLGGYTF. DNA for the CDR3: TGTGCCAGCAGCTTAGAAGTTATGAATTTGGGCGGCTACACCTTC.

V is TRBV20-1 and J is TRBJ2-3; D not certain. The CDR3 is 14 residues long. Germline V gene lookup returns CDR1 DFQATT and CDR2 SNEGSKA (reference sequence). V gave up 0 bases and J gave up 1 base, with 8 bases separating them. The CDR3 loop is CSARDSNGTDTQYF. In DNA, the CDR3 is TGCAGTGCTAGAGATTCGAACGGCACAGATACGCAGTATTTT.

The V call is TRBV6-5, the J call TRBJ2-3, with TRBD1 as a possible D gene (5 bases). The CDR3 is 17 residues long. Germline values: CDR1 MNHEY, CDR2 SVGAGI. The V gene lost 0 bases and the J gene lost 2 bases, with 15 bases spanning the gap. The CDR3 here is CASSYSGVGASTDTQYF. CDR3 DNA: TGTGCCAGCAGTTACTCCGGAGTAGGGGCCTCCACAGATACGCAGTATTTT.